The T cell receptor (beta chain) described here comes from a study of T cell responses to AZD1222 COVID-19 vaccine. In the study overall: Combined were second doses at about 4 or about 12 weeks. The study, taken as a whole, reports: Repertoires were obtained solely post-peak T cell response. The study identified only five to seven AZD1222 recipients as seropositive at baseline. Spike-specific TCR breadth and depth rose after two AZD1222 doses.

As for this clone: What it recognizes is unknown.

Data came from immunoSEQ multiplex PCR; TCRdb stores just in-frame clones and leaves some out. The table has roughly 100,000 clones, approximately 93% seen once. V was cut by 7 bases and J by 4 bases, with 13 bases left in between. CDR1 SQVTM and CDR2 ANQGSEA come from the germline V gene. CDR3 length: 12 amino acids. The sample here was peripheral blood, taken on day 0 of AZD1222 vaccination. This clonotype was obtained from an adult in good health. This rearrangement joins TRBV29-1 to TRBJ1-1; D perhaps matches TRBD1 (6 bases). This CDR3 is CSAPGEGTEAFF. The CDR3 DNA is TGCAGCGCACCAGGGGAGGGCACTGAAGCTTTCTTT. Looking up the rest from reference TRBV29-1 and TRBJ1-1 gives the full variable domain: SAVISQKPSRDICQRGTSLTIQCQVDSQVTMMFWYRQQPGQSLTLIATANQGSEATYESGFVIDKFPISRPNLTFSTLTVSNMSPEDSSIYLCSAPGEGTEAFFGQGTRLTVV.